What follows is one TCR beta chain and its context. This sample was taken from a study of blood T cell repertoires in COVID-19. For the study at large: The origin of the acute and convalescent COVID-19 samples was the United States, Italy and Spain. PBMCs, B-cell-depleted T cells, or T cells were the source of the cDNA or gDNA that made up the material.

As originally analysed: Amplification of reference gene primers provided the estimated nucleated cell counts. TCRdb keeps only in-frame clones here, not all; method: immunoSEQ multiplex PCR. V, J and clone size were drawn from that table, and D and trimming were deduced from the DNA. The sample holds about 250,000 clones, over 70% seen once. CDR1 and CDR2 from the germline V gene are MNHEY and SVGAGI. The CDR3 is made up of 14 amino acids. V shed 4 bases, J shed 3 bases, and the junction held 3 bases outside the gene matches. The chain uses TRBV6-5 and TRBJ1-5, with TRBD1 matching over 7 bases. The receptor's source is a woman of 80 years or more with acute or convalescent COVID-19. Sequencing input: peripheral blood. Here the CDR3 DNA reads TGTGCCAGCAGTTTGGGACAGTACAATCAGCCCCAGCATTTT. It yields the protein CASSLGQYNQPQHF.